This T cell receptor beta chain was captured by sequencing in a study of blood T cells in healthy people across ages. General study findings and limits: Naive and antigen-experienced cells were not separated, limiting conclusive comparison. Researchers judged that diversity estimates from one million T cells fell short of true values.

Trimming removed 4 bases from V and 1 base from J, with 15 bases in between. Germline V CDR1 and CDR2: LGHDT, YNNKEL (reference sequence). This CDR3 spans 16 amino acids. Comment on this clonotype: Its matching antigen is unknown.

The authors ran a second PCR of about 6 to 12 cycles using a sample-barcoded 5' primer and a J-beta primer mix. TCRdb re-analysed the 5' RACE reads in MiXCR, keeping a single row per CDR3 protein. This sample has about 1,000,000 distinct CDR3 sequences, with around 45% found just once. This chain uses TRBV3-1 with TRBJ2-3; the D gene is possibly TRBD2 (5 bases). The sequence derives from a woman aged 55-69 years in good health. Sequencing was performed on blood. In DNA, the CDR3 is TGTGCCAGCAGCCGAGGGATAGGAGGAGGCACAGATACGCAGTATTTT. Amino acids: CASSRGIGGGTDTQYF.